One sample yielded the 6 T cell receptor beta chains listed below, sequenced in a study of blood T cell repertoires in COVID-19. This table comes from immunoSEQ multiplex PCR, and its TCRdb copy is limited to in-frame clones, with some not included. The sample holds approximately 230,000 clones, about nine tenths seen once. The sample consisted of PBMCs or T cells enriched from blood (not recorded which). These receptors all come from a middle-aged man who had recovered from COVID-19.

This chain connects TRBV4-1 to TRBJ1-6; D gene unclear. The CDR3 consists of 16 residues. Germline V lookup: CDR1 MGHRA, CDR2 YSYEKL. The ends were cut back, 1 base at V and 7 bases at J, with 14 bases in the middle. DNA of the CDR3: TGCGCCAGCAGCCAAGGAGGCGGGTGGGGAAATTCACCCCTCCACTTT. This translates into CASSQGGGWGNSPLHF.

CDR3 in amino acids: CASSFSFRGNEQFF. DNA of the CDR3: TGTGCCAGCAGCTTTAGTTTCCGGGGAAACGAGCAGTTCTTC. The V gene is TRBV5-4, the J gene TRBJ2-1, with D possibly matching TRBD2 (5 bases). Germline lookup yields CDR1 SGHNT and CDR2 YYREEE (reference sequence). This CDR3 comprises 14 residues. V dropped 2 bases and J dropped 10 bases, with 16 bases sitting between them.

This sequence joins TRBV7-8 and TRBJ2-1; 15 positions agree with TRBD2. Per germline, CDR1 SGHVS and CDR2 FQNEAQ. This CDR3 has 15 residues. Trimming took 5 bases from V and 10 from J; bases not matched to a gene: 6. The CDR3 loop reads CASSRGLAGGQEQFF. CDR3 sequence (DNA): TGTGCCAGCAGCCGAGGACTAGCGGGGGGGCAGGAGCAGTTCTTC.

J is TRBJ1-1 and V is TRBV27; TRBD1 matches 7 bases. Germline V gene data show CDR1 as MNHEY and CDR2 as SMNVEV (reference sequence). V was pared by 3 bases and J by 2 bases, with 6 bases of the junction left unmatched. There are 15 residues in the CDR3. CDR3 sequence (DNA): TGTGCCAGCAGTTTTTTGGGACAGCAAAACACTGAAGCTTTCTTT. It codes for CASSFLGQQNTEAFF.

This chain joins TRBV12-5 and TRBJ2-7, with D maybe TRBD1 (5 bases). The length of the CDR3 is 13 residues. The V end was cut by 6 bases, the J end by 2 bases, with 11 bases between. Germline assignment: CDR1 LGHNT and CDR2 FRNRAP. The CDR3 coding sequence is TGTGCTAGTGGACCCAGGGATACCTACGAGCAGTACTTC. This gives the protein CASGPRDTYEQYF.

This clone was seen a handful of times. The chain joins TRBV5-1 to TRBJ2-7; 13 bases line up with TRBD2. J was trimmed by 6 bases and V by 4 bases; bases with no gene match: 10. Germline assignment: CDR1 SGHRS and CDR2 YFSETQ. The CDR3 has 16 amino acids. The CDR3 DNA follows: TGCGCCAGCAGCCAGGCCGAGACTAGCGGGGGGTTCGAGCAGTACTTC. Its translation is CASSQAETSGGFEQYF.